These T cell receptor beta chains were read from a single sample in a study of shared clonotypes between healthy human individuals. Profiled with immunoSEQ multiplex PCR; TCRdb holds only in-frame clones, not every one. Seen here are over a million clones, around 97% observed once, and the top ten hold approximately 1.1%. The sample comprised naive CD4+ T cells sorted from blood. These receptors all come from a man between 25 and 39 years old in good health. The CDR3 runs from the conserved cysteine through the conserved F or W. D genes are given only for firm matches.

v_call	j_call	d_call	cdr3_aa
TRBV6-1	TRBJ2-7	-	CASSKDILSYEQYF
TRBV28	TRBJ1-5	-	CASSSPYSQGKGQPQHF
TRBV27	TRBJ2-7	-	CASKISGDISYEQYF
TRBV10-3	TRBJ1-2	-	CAISEYKDNTNYGYTF
TRBV9	TRBJ1-5	-	CASSRQGGQPQHF
TRBV12-5	TRBJ2-3	-	CASGLGRNGPDTQYF
TRBV10-3	TRBJ1-5	-	CASRADLFRAGPQHF
TRBV28	TRBJ1-3	-	CASSLSGALRGNTIYF
TRBV28	TRBJ2-7	TRBD2	CASSFPGTNYEQYF
TRBV28	TRBJ2-1	-	CASRQLVVVGEQFF
TRBV2	TRBJ1-4	-	CASNRDTQYEKLFF
TRBV6-1	TRBJ2-7	TRBD1	CASSAPPGQGHPTYEQYF
TRBV4-3	TRBJ2-1	TRBD2	CASSQIGTSGSQVEQFF
TRBV27	TRBJ2-3	TRBD2	CASKAGLSTDTQYF
TRBV5-4	TRBJ2-2	-	CASSLTITTGGTGELFF
TRBV4-3	TRBJ2-2	-	CASSQETGRGRRAGELFF
TRBV18	TRBJ1-1	-	CASSPLGTEAFF
TRBV10-3	TRBJ2-7	-	CAISERDSTYEQYF
TRBV5-6	TRBJ2-7	-	CASSLITSPKYEQYF
TRBV2	TRBJ2-3	-	CASSEAWPGAETLSTDTQYF
TRBV19	TRBJ1-5	TRBD1	CASSIGGTGSNQPQHF
TRBV18	TRBJ2-1	TRBD2	CASSPGLAGVNEQFF
TRBV18	TRBJ2-2	-	CASSPPSGGSNTGELFF
TRBV10-3	TRBJ1-1	-	CAISEVREGGTEAFF
TRBV5-4	TRBJ2-1	-	CASSSRESYNEQFF
TRBV6-1	TRBJ2-7	-	CASRSAYEQYF
TRBV7-9	TRBJ1-5	-	CASSLAVGPGAGGNQPQHF
TRBV6-5	TRBJ2-3	-	CASRIGVDAVDTQYF
TRBV18	TRBJ2-5	-	CASSRTPQETQYF
TRBV19	TRBJ1-5	-	CASRTPGRPKQPQHF
TRBV28	TRBJ1-5	-	CASSLNVEPQHF
TRBV27	TRBJ1-1	TRBD1	CASSLFQGDTEAFF
TRBV28	TRBJ2-7	TRBD2	CASSLGTSGYEQYF
TRBV6-5	TRBJ2-1	-	CASSSGSGEQFF
TRBV5-1	TRBJ2-1	TRBD2	CASSRLAGAHNEQFF
TRBV7-9	TRBJ2-7	TRBD1	CASSETGLGEQYF
TRBV6-7	TRBJ1-3	TRBD1	CASSYGGQVGSGNTIYF
TRBV6-1	TRBJ1-2	TRBD1	CASAEQGTNYGYTF
TRBV4-3	TRBJ2-1	TRBD2	CASSQVAGVGYNEQFF
TRBV4-3	TRBJ2-1	TRBD2	CASSQDSPPSGKALWQFF
TRBV7-9	TRBJ2-6	-	CASSLLAGAGANVLTF
TRBV29-1	TRBJ1-5	-	CSVRDYSNQPQHF
TRBV6-1	TRBJ2-2	-	CASSEVAGPGELFF
TRBV5-4	TRBJ2-5	-	CASSLQDNFPRETQYF
TRBV5-6	TRBJ1-2	TRBD1	CASSLGQVDGYTF
TRBV29-1	TRBJ2-1	-	CSCRTAPSFQFF
TRBV5-4	TRBJ2-2	-	CASSLARGGPGELFF
TRBV19	TRBJ1-1	-	CASIPRAGWYGEAFF
TRBV7-2	TRBJ2-7	-	CASSSAKGHYEQYF